This T cell receptor beta chain was obtained from a study of cytomegalovirus exposure and HLA in healthy donors. Study-wide results and limits: A list of approximately 160 TCR beta chains associated with cytomegalovirus was given. For most subjects, TCR beta sequences were reported to predict HLA-A and HLA-B alleles with accuracy. With high specificity and sensitivity, the classifier reportedly diagnosed cytomegalovirus status.

Trimming pared 4 bases from V and 6 bases from J, leaving 5 bases between. The CDR3 totals 11 residues. CDR1 is SGHRS, CDR2 YFSETQ, per germline. This clone was counted a single time. Antigen specificity is unknown. The PCR had 60 Vbeta and 13 Jbeta primers. The data were produced by immunoSEQ multiplex PCR, yet TCRdb's version contains in-frame clones alone and is incomplete. The sample yields 100,000 to 120,000 clones, 60% to 85% seen once. The sequence derives from a woman in her 30s in good health and CMV-seronegative. Sequenced sample: PBMCs. The rearrangement uses TRBV5-1 and TRBJ2-1; D might be TRBD1 (5 bases). The CDR3 sequence is CASSQGNEQFF. CDR3 bases: TGCGCCAGCAGCCAGGGCAATGAGCAGTTCTTC.